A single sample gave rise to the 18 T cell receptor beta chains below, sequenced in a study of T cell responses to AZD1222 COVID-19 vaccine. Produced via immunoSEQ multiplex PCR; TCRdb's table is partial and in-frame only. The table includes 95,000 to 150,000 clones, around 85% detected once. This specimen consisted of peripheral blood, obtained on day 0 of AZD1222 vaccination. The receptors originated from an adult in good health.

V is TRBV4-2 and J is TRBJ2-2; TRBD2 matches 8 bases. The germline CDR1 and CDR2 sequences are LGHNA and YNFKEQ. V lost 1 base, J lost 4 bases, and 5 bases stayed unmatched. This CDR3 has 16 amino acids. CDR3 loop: CASSQGRGVGTGELFF. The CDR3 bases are TGTGCCAGCAGCCAAGGGCGGGGGGTCGGCACCGGGGAGCTGTTTTTT.

This CDR3 is CASSDQGVTEAFF. The CDR3 DNA sequence: TGTGCCAGCAGTGACCAGGGGGTCACTGAAGCTTTCTTT. The chain uses TRBV6-4 and TRBJ1-1; 7 bases agree with TRBD1. V lost 2 bases to trimming and J lost 4 bases; unmatched junction nucleotides: 1. The CDR3 loop spans 13 amino acids. The V gene's germline CDR1 is MRHNA and CDR2 SNTAGT.

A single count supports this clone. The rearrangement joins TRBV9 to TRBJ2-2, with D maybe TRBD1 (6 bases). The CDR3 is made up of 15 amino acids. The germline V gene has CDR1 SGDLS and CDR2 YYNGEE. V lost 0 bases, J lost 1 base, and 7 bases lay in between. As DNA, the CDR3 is TGTGCCAGCAGCGTAGAGGACAGGAACACCGGGGAGCTGTTTTTT. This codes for CASSVEDRNTGELFF.

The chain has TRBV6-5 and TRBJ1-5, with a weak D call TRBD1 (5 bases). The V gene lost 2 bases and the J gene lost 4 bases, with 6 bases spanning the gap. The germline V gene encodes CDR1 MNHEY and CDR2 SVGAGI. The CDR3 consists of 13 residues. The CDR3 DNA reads TGTGCCAGCAGTTACGAGGGGAATCAGCCCCAGCATTTT. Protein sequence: CASSYEGNQPQHF.

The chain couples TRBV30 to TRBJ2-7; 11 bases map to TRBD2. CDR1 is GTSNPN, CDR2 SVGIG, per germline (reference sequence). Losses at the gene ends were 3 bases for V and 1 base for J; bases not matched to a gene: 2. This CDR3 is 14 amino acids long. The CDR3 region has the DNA TGTGCCTGGAGGACTAGCGGGATGTCCTACGAGCAGTACTTC. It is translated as CAWRTSGMSYEQYF.

The CDR3 here is CASNQIRDREETQYF. In DNA form, the CDR3 reads TGTGCCAGCAACCAGATCAGGGACAGGGAAGAGACCCAGTACTTC. The genes are TRBV11-1 and TRBJ2-5, with 9 nucleotides matching TRBD1. Germline V CDR1 and CDR2: SGHAT, FQDESV (reference sequence). The junction had 9 bases not matched to a gene; V was cut back by 7 bases and J by 3 bases. The CDR3 consists of 15 residues. Filled out from reference TRBV11-1 and TRBJ2-5, the complete variable domain reads EAEVAQSPRYKITEKSQAVAFWCDPISGHATLYWYRQILGQGPELLVQFQDESVVDDSQLPKDRFSAERLKGVDSTLKIQPAELGDSAMYLCASNQIRDREETQYFGPGTRLLVL.

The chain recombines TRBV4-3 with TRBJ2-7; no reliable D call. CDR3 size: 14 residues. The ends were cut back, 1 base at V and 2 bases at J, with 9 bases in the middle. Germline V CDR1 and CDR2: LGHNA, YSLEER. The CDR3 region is CASSQATWAYEQYF. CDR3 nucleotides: TGCGCCAGCAGCCAAGCTACCTGGGCCTACGAGCAGTACTTC.

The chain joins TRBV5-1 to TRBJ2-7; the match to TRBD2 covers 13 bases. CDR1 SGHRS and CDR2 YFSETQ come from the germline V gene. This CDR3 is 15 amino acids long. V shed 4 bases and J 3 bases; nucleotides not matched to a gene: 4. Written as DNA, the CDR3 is TGCGCCAGCAGCAAAGGGACTAGCGGGAACTACGAGCAGTACTTC. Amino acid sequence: CASSKGTSGNYEQYF.

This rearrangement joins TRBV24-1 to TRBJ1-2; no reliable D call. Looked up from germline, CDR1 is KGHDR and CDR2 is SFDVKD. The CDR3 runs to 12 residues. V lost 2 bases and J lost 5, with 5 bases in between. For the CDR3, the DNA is TGTGCCACCAGTGATTATGTATATGGCTACACCTTC. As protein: CATSDYVYGYTF.

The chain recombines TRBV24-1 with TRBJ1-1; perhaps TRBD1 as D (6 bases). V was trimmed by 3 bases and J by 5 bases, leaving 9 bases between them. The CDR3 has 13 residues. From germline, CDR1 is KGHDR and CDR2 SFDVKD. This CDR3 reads CATSDGDNTEAFF. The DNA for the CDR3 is TGTGCCACCAGTGATGGGGACAATACTGAAGCTTTCTTT.

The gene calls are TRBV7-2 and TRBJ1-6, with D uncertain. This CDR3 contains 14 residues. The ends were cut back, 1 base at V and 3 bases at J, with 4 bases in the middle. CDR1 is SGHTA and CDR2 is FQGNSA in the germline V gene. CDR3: CASSLESYNSPLHF. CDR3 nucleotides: TGTGCCAGCAGCTTAGAAAGCTATAATTCACCCCTCCACTTT.

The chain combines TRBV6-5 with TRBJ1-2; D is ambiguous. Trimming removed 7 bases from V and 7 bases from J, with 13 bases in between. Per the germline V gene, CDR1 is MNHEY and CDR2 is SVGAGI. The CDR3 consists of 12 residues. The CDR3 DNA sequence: TGTGCCAGCATCCATTCGGGTTTTGGCTACACCTTC. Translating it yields CASIHSGFGYTF.

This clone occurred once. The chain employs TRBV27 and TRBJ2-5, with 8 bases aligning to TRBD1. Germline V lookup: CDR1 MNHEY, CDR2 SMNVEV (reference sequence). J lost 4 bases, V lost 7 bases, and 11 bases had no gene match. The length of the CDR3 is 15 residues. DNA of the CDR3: TGTGCCAGCACCCCCTTGGACAGGGTTGGAGAGACCCAGTACTTC. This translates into CASTPLDRVGETQYF.

The DNA of the CDR3 is TGTGCCAGCTCACCACTGAAAACAGGCCCAATGGACACTGAAGCTTTCTTT. Residues: CASSPLKTGPMDTEAFF. The J gene is TRBJ1-1, the V gene TRBV18; D perhaps matches TRBD1 (5 bases). The CDR3 consists of 17 residues. The V end was cut by 1 base, the J end by 3 bases, with 18 bases between. Germline CDR1 KGHSH, CDR2 LQKENI.

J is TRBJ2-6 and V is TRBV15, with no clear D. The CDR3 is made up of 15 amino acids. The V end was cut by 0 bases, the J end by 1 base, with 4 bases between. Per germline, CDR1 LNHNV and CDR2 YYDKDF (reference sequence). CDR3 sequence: CATSRDQSGANVLTF. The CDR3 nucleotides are TGTGCCACCAGCAGAGATCAGTCTGGGGCCAACGTCCTGACTTTC.

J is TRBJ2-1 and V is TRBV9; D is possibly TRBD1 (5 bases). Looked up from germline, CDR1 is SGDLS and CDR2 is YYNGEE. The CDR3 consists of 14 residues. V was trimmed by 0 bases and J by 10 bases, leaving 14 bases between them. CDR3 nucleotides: TGTGCCAGCAGCGTAGTATCCCCAGGGCAGGAGCAGTTCTTC. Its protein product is CASSVVSPGQEQFF.

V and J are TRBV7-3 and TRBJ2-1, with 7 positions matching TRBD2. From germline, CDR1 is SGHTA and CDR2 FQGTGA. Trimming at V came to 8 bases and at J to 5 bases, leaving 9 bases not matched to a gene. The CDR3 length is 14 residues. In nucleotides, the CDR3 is TGTGCCAGCCGCCAACGGACTAGGGACAATGAGCAGTTCTTC. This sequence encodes CASRQRTRDNEQFF. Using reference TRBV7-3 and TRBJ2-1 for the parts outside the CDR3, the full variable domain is GAGVSQTPSNKVTEKGKYVELRCDPISGHTALYWYRQSLGQGPEFLIYFQGTGAADDSGLPNDRFFAVRPEGSVSTLKIQRTERGDSAVYLCASRQRTRDNEQFFGPGTRLTVL.

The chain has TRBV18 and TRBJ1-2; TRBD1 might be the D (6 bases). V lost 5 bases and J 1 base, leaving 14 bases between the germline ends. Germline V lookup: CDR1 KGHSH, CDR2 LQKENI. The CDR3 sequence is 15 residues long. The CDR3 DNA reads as TGTGCCAGCTCAGCATCCGGGACACGTAACTATGGCTACACCTTC. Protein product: CASSASGTRNYGYTF.